The present T cell receptor (beta chain) was sequenced within a study of T cell responses to AZD1222 COVID-19 vaccine. Whether given at about 4 or about 12 weeks, second doses were pooled. Study-wide points: The donors showed a predominance of white British ancestry and of females, with possible underestimation of clonal diversity.

Only in-frame clones appear in the TCRdb table, and some are missing; sequencing was by immunoSEQ multiplex PCR. The repertoire holds some 150,000 clones, with 85% to 90% as singletons. The CDR3 loop spans 14 amino acids. Per germline, CDR1 SEHNR and CDR2 FQNEAQ (reference sequence). The germline V and J ends were trimmed by 1 base and 6 bases, with 13 bases remaining between them. This clone was recorded a few times. Antigen unknown. This chain joins TRBV7-9 and TRBJ2-7, with D tentatively TRBD2 (6 bases). The origin of this receptor is an adult who received the AZD1222 COVID-19 vaccine. Sequenced material: peripheral blood, taken 28 days after the second AZD1222 dose. CDR3 nucleotides: TGTGCCAGCAGCTTAGTAGGAGGGACTCGCGAGCAGTACTTC. It is translated as CASSLVGGTREQYF.